The subject of this entry is one TCR beta chain. Its specificity is not known. MiXCR was run by TCRdb on the 5' RACE reads, yielding one entry per CDR3 protein. The sample lists more than 600,000 distinct CDR3 sequences, roughly 18% occurring once. The sample comes from a study of identical twins. V lost 8 bases and J lost 2, with 23 bases in between. The CDR3 covers 17 residues. Germline CDR1 and CDR2: MNHNS and SASEGT. Study results and caveats: Among monozygotic twins, out-of-frame TCR alpha sharing exceeded what models predicted. Its conclusions, products of cross-sectional statistical analysis, did not come from following the same donors.

These data also featured in a second study, about T cells expressing NK-cell markers. That investigation notes: Sorted CD3+CD56+NKG2C+, CD3+CD56+NKG2C- and CD3+CD56-NKG2C+ T cells provided the TCR beta repertoires. What remained unclear was the HCMV specificity of expanded NKG2C+ T cell clones.

The TCR originated in a woman aged 18-30 years in good health. V and J are TRBV6-1 and TRBJ2-3, with D perhaps TRBD2 (7 bases). The source material was PBMCs. The chain's CDR3 is CASSKGGGQIYTDTQYF. The CDR3 DNA reads as TGTGCCAGCTCAAAGGGAGGGGGGCAGATTTACACAGATACGCAGTATTTT.